Detailed here is one T cell receptor (beta chain). Its specificity is not known. Running of the assay took place at deep level. Across several immunoSEQ plates, the genomic DNA of each subset was split evenly. Measured with immunoSEQ multiplex PCR; TCRdb has only the in-frame clones, and not every one. The sample has more than 2 million clones, approximately 92% seen once; the top ten hold less than 2%. These data come from a study of shared clonotypes between healthy human individuals. Naive CD8 cells comprised CD45RO-negative, CCR7-positively selected cells, excluding terminally differentiated effector memory CD45RA+ cells. Study-wide points: Generation of non-shared clonotypes was less probable than generation of clonotypes shared by all four donors.

This CDR3 contains 17 residues. Germline loops: CDR1 SGDLS, CDR2 YYNGEE. Losses at the gene ends were 0 bases for V and 0 bases for J; bases not matched to a gene: 6. Sequencing used naive CD8+ T cells from PBMCs. This sequence originates from a man younger than 30 in good health. Some clones in this sample may be carry-over from other donors' samples. This sequence joins TRBV9 and TRBJ1-3; the match to TRBD1 covers 7 bases. The chain's CDR3 is CASSVVGGMSSGNTIYF. CDR3 bases: TGTGCCAGCAGCGTAGTAGGGGGCATGAGCTCTGGAAACACCATATATTTT.